These 13 T cell receptor beta chains were sequenced from one sample in a study of blood T cell repertoires in COVID-19. The repertoire was sequenced with immunoSEQ multiplex PCR; TCRdb's copy has only in-frame clones and lacks some. This sample has 150,000 or so clones, with roughly four fifths found just once. The sample comprised peripheral blood. The receptors originated from a human donor in a cohort sampled during active COVID-19.

The rearrangement uses TRBV25-1 and TRBJ2-4, with 8 bases matching TRBD2. Germline V gene sequence: CDR1 MGHDK, CDR2 SYGVNS. The CDR3 extends over 16 amino acids. Trimming took 3 bases from V and 0 from J; bases not matched to a gene: 4. The CDR3 protein is CASSDRGGLAKNIQYF. The DNA of the CDR3 is TGTGCCAGCAGTGACCGGGGGGGTCTAGCCAAAAACATTCAGTACTTC.

This clone was recorded a few times. This rearrangement joins TRBV2 to TRBJ1-5; D is undetermined. This CDR3 has 14 residues. Germline CDR1 SNHLY, CDR2 FYNNEI. Trimming removed 5 bases from V and 4 bases from J, with 12 bases in between. In nucleotides, the CDR3 is TGTGCCAGCAGTTTTAGCAACTTTAATCAGCCCCAGCATTTT. Translating gives CASSFSNFNQPQHF.

This chain's CDR3 is CASRLAGGRSYEQYF. In DNA, the CDR3 is TGTGCCAGCAGGCTAGCGGGAGGGCGATCCTACGAGCAGTACTTC. The V and J genes are TRBV6-5 and TRBJ2-7, with 12 bases identical to TRBD2. Unmatched junction bases numbered 4, after V lost 6 bases and J lost 1 base. CDR1 and CDR2 from the germline V gene are MNHEY and SVGAGI. The CDR3 is 15 residues long.

The V and J genes are TRBV6-6 and TRBJ1-2, with D tentatively TRBD1 (6 bases). V lost 7 bases and J lost 7, with 19 bases in between. This CDR3 region has 14 residues. Germline-derived CDR1 and CDR2 are MNHNY and SVGAGI (reference sequence). The CDR3 protein is CASNPAGAASGYTF. CDR3 nucleotides: TGTGCCAGCAATCCCGCGGGGGCGGCCTCTGGCTACACCTTC.

V and J are TRBV7-2 and TRBJ2-1; 9 bases fit TRBD2. Germline CDR1 SGHTA, CDR2 FQGNSA. CDR3 length equals 18 residues. The V and J ends lost 1 base and 2 bases, in that order; junction bases with no gene match: 9. The CDR3 region has the DNA TGTGCCAGCAGCTTAGTCGTTAGCGGGAGAGGCGCCTACAATGAGCAGTTCTTC. Translating gives CASSLVVSGRGAYNEQFF.

The chain has TRBV27 and TRBJ2-3, with 10 bases identical to TRBD2. The V and J ends lost 4 bases and 3 bases, in that order; junction bases with no gene match: 10. The CDR3 is 17 amino acids. Germline lookup yields CDR1 MNHEY and CDR2 SMNVEV (reference sequence). CDR3 DNA sequence: TGTGCCAGCAGTTCCCCCTTGCTAGCGGGAGTTACAGATACGCAGTATTTT. It translates to CASSSPLLAGVTDTQYF.

The chain's CDR3 is CASSLNGGSYNEQFF. In DNA form, the CDR3 reads TGTGCCAGCAGTTTAAATGGAGGCTCCTACAATGAGCAGTTCTTC. The chain uses TRBV27 and TRBJ2-1; the D gene is possibly TRBD2 (5 bases). CDR1 and CDR2 (germline): MNHEY, SMNVEV (reference sequence). Trimming left V 2 bases short and J 0 bases short, with 8 bases between. This CDR3 has 15 amino acids.

The chain uses TRBV7-6 and TRBJ1-1, with a tentative D call TRBD1 (6 bases). V was trimmed by 2 bases and J by 1 base, leaving 14 bases between them. The CDR3 extends over 16 amino acids. Germline V gene data show CDR1 as SGHVS and CDR2 as FNYEAQ. The CDR3 sequence is CASSLIAGETNTEAFF. The CDR3 bases are TGTGCCAGCAGCTTAATAGCAGGGGAGACGAACACTGAAGCTTTCTTT.

This chain links TRBV5-1 with TRBJ2-5; no definite D call. From germline, CDR1 is SGHRS and CDR2 YFSETQ. Trimming removed 0 bases at V and 1 base at J, with 10 bases between. The length of the CDR3 is 15 residues. The DNA of the CDR3 is TGCGCCAGCAGCTTGGTAGGAGTAGCCCAAGAGACCCAGTACTTC. Protein: CASSLVGVAQETQYF.

This clone has more than one count but fewer than ten. V and J are TRBV29-1 and TRBJ1-1, with D maybe TRBD1 (6 bases). Looked up from germline, CDR1 is SQVTM and CDR2 is ANQGSEA. The CDR3 has 14 amino acids. The V gene lost 6 bases and the J gene lost 1 base, with 15 bases spanning the gap. CDR3 in amino acids: CSVGTGGANTEAFF. In nucleotides, the CDR3 is TGCAGCGTCGGGACTGGGGGGGCGAACACTGAAGCTTTCTTT.

V gene TRBV7-3 combines with J gene TRBJ2-1, with a possible D match to TRBD2 (6 bases). The germline V gene encodes CDR1 SGHTA and CDR2 FQGTGA. Trimming took off 0 bases at V and 8 bases at J, with 11 bases between the two ends. CDR3 size: 14 residues. The CDR3 is CASSLTPGDYEQFF. For the CDR3, the DNA is TGTGCCAGCAGCTTAACCCCGGGGGACTATGAGCAGTTCTTC.

The chain is built from TRBV9 and TRBJ2-1; 9 bases fit TRBD1. This CDR3 is 16 amino acids long. Losses at the gene ends were 9 bases for V and 8 bases for J; bases not matched to a gene: 18. The germline V gene has CDR1 SGDLS and CDR2 YYNGEE. CDR3 protein: CATPFYRGPWSDEQFF. The CDR3 nucleotides are TGTGCCACCCCTTTTTACAGGGGGCCTTGGTCGGATGAGCAGTTCTTC.

This clone is a singleton in its sample. The rearrangement uses TRBV9 and TRBJ2-2, with 8 positions matching TRBD1. CDR1 SGDLS and CDR2 YYNGEE come from the germline V gene. The CDR3 is 15 residues long. Trimming removed 4 bases from V and 3 bases from J; junction bases left unmatched: 5. The CDR3 DNA is TGTGCCAGCAGCCTGCAGACAGGGGACACCGGGGAGCTGTTTTTT. Translation: CASSLQTGDTGELFF.